These 30 T cell receptor beta chains came from one sample sequenced in a study of blood T cell repertoires in COVID-19. Profiling relied on immunoSEQ multiplex PCR, and the TCRdb table lists in-frame clones only, not all of them. The repertoire holds around 400,000 clones, with approximately 87% as singletons. The sequenced sample consisted of peripheral blood. These receptor sequences come from a woman between 25 and 40 years old with COVID-19, enrolled during active disease.

The V gene is TRBV2, the J gene TRBJ1-2; 7 nucleotides agree with TRBD1. This CDR3 region has 15 residues. V shed 6 bases and J 0 bases; nucleotides not matched to a gene: 7. Germline values: CDR1 SNHLY, CDR2 FYNNEI. Here the CDR3 reads CASRGPDRPNYGYTF. The CDR3 nucleotides are TGTGCCAGCAGAGGGCCGGACAGGCCTAACTATGGCTACACCTTC.

V is TRBV3-1 (or the pseudogene TRBV3-2) and J is TRBJ2-1; 8 bases are a match to TRBD2. From germline, CDR1 is LGHDT and CDR2 YNNKEL (reference sequence). With 3 bases clipped from V and 6 bases from J, the junction kept 10 bases outside the gene matches. The CDR3 is made up of 16 amino acids. CDR3 loop: CASSHELAGPGNEQFF. The CDR3 nucleotides read TGTGCCAGCAGCCACGAATTAGCGGGGCCGGGCAATGAGCAGTTCTTC.

This clone was recorded only once. J is TRBJ2-7 and V is TRBV7-2; 8 bases agree with TRBD2. The germline CDR1 and CDR2 sequences are SGHTA and FQGNSA. Germline trimming cut 5 bases from V and 6 bases from J; bases unmatched to any gene: 6. The CDR3 length is 13 residues. CDR3 nucleotides: TGTGCCAGCAGCACACTCCTAGCGGGCGAGCAGTACTTC. Its translation is CASSTLLAGEQYF. Looking up the rest from reference TRBV7-2 and TRBJ2-7 gives the full variable domain: GAGVSQSPSNKVTEKGKDVELRCDPISGHTALYWYRQSLGQGLEFLIYFQGNSAPDKSGLPSDRFSAERTGGSVSTLTIQRTQQEDSAVYLCASSTLLAGEQYFGPGTRLTVT.

V gene TRBV5-5 combines with J gene TRBJ2-4; 9 bases match TRBD1. Germline V lookup: CDR1 SGHKS, CDR2 YYEKEE (reference sequence). The CDR3 has 15 amino acids. Trimming cost V 0 bases and J 8 bases; bases outside gene matches: 6. The CDR3 DNA reads as TGTGCCAGCAGCTTGGCCCAGGGACAGGGCCACATTCAGTACTTC. Its protein is CASSLAQGQGHIQYF.

J is TRBJ2-3 and V is TRBV11-2, with TRBD2 matching 7 bases. Germline V gene data show CDR1 as SGHAT and CDR2 as FQNNGV. With V trimmed by 1 base and J by 3 bases, 4 bases remained unmatched. The CDR3 is 15 residues long. The CDR3 loop reads CASSLGGSSTDTQYF. The CDR3 DNA follows: TGTGCCAGCAGCTTAGGCGGGAGCAGTACAGATACGCAGTATTTT.

The chain uses TRBV7-8 and TRBJ2-7; D not certain. V lost 4 bases, J lost 3 bases, and 7 bases lay in between. The CDR3 extends over 12 amino acids. Germline V CDR1 and CDR2: SGHVS, FQNEAQ. CDR3 sequence: CASSSAYYEQYF. In DNA form, the CDR3 reads TGTGCCAGCAGCTCTGCCTACTACGAGCAGTACTTC.

J is TRBJ2-2 and V is TRBV27; no definite D call. This CDR3 region has 13 residues. The germline V gene encodes CDR1 MNHEY and CDR2 SMNVEV (reference sequence). V lost 5 bases and J lost 4, with 8 bases in between. CDR3 in amino acids: CASSPTGTGELFF. The CDR3 bases are TGTGCCAGCAGTCCCACGGGCACCGGGGAGCTGTTTTTT.

In this sample, this clone turned up once. The rearrangement links TRBV6-5 to TRBJ2-3, with 9 positions matching TRBD2. This CDR3 has 13 residues. Losses at the gene ends were 9 bases for V and 4 bases for J; bases not matched to a gene: 5. CDR1 is MNHEY, CDR2 SVGAGI, per germline. The CDR3 DNA is TGTGCCAGTGCGGGAGGGCCGCCAGATACGCAGTATTTT. It specifies CASAGGPPDTQYF.

The rearrangement links TRBV6-2 or TRBV6-3 to TRBJ1-4, with 8 bases matching TRBD1. The length of the CDR3 is 16 residues. V lost 6 bases and J lost 0; bases outside the gene matches: 6. From germline, CDR1 is MNHEY and CDR2 SVGEGT. The CDR3 here is CASSPSGGATNEKLFF. The CDR3 nucleotides are TGTGCCAGCAGCCCTTCAGGGGGCGCAACTAATGAAAAACTGTTTTTT.

Comments on this clone: An end of the junction differs from the germline gene, which may be a read error. The V gene is TRBV4-1, the J gene TRBJ2-5; the D gene is possibly TRBD1 (5 bases). This CDR3 comprises 13 residues. Germline CDR1 is MGHRA and CDR2 is YSYEKL. CDR3 bases: TGCGCCAGCAGCCAAGCCGCCGACAGTGGGGCGGACTTC. It is translated as CASSQAADSGADF.

The genes are TRBV13 and TRBJ2-1; no clear D. The CDR3 is 15 residues long. V lost 5 bases to trimming and J lost 8 bases, with 19 bases between them. CDR1 and CDR2 (germline): PRHDT, FYEKMQ (reference sequence). The CDR3 DNA sequence: TGTGCCAGCAGCGTCCCTGATAGTGAGAGCGATGAGCAGTTCTTC. It translates to CASSVPDSESDEQFF.

The DNA for the CDR3 is TGTGCCAGTAGTGGCGTACGGTCGGGACAGCAAGAGACCCAGTACTTC. Protein sequence: CASSGVRSGQQETQYF. The chain uses TRBV19 and TRBJ2-5; 7 bases are shared with TRBD1. J lost 2 bases, V lost 5 bases, and 11 bases had no gene match. CDR3 length: 16 amino acids. The germline gives CDR1 LNHDA, CDR2 SQIVND (reference sequence).

A single count supports this clone. Distinct nucleotide sequences in the sample also encode this CDR3. This rearrangement joins TRBV29-1 to TRBJ1-1; D not certain. The V end was cut by 7 bases, the J end by 4 bases, with 13 bases between. Germline CDR1 SQVTM, CDR2 ANQGSEA. The CDR3 spans 12 residues. The CDR3 region has the DNA TGCAGCGCCGGTGGGGAGGGCACTGAAGCTTTCTTT. It yields the protein CSAGGEGTEAFF.

This clone showed up just once. The chain carries TRBV4-1 and TRBJ2-1; tentative D call: TRBD2 (5 bases). This CDR3 comprises 16 residues. Trimming cost V 7 bases and J 1 base, with 17 bases left between them. CDR1 is MGHRA, CDR2 YSYEKL, per germline. The CDR3 reads CASTPLERHSYNEQFF. The CDR3 region has the DNA TGCGCCAGCACCCCGTTGGAGCGGCATTCCTACAATGAGCAGTTCTTC.

The rearrangement links TRBV11-1 to TRBJ2-7; D remains unclear. CDR3 length: 14 amino acids. Trimming stripped 5 bases from V and 3 bases from J, with 14 bases between. Germline CDR1 reads SGHAT; CDR2 reads FQDESV (reference sequence). Here the CDR3 reads CASSLWSEYYEQYF. In DNA form, the CDR3 reads TGTGCCAGCAGCCTCTGGTCGGAGTACTACGAGCAGTACTTC.

The rearrangement joins TRBV18 to TRBJ1-4, with D possibly TRBD1 on 5 matching bases. The CDR3 consists of 17 residues. Trimming removed 5 bases from V and 4 bases from J, with 20 bases in between. Germline V gene lookup returns CDR1 KGHSH and CDR2 LQKENI. In DNA, the CDR3 is TGTGCCAGCTCATTCAGGGAGGGACCGCGGCTTAATGAAAAACTGTTTTTT. Residues: CASSFREGPRLNEKLFF. Filled out from reference TRBV18 and TRBJ1-4, the complete variable domain reads NAGVMQNPRHLVRRRGQEARLRCSPMKGHSHVYWYRQLPEEGLKFMVYLQKENIIDESGMPKERFSAEFPKEGPSILRIQQVVRGDSAAYFCASSFREGPRLNEKLFFGSGTQLSVL.

This chain joins TRBV7-8 and TRBJ1-4; D not resolved. Germline V gene lookup returns CDR1 SGHVS and CDR2 FQNEAQ. Between the trimmed V and J ends, which lost 5 bases and 2 bases, there was a span of 9 bases. The CDR3 covers 14 residues. CDR3 nucleotide sequence: TGTGCCAGCAGCCAAGGGAGGACTAATGAAAAACTGTTTTTT. This gives the protein CASSQGRTNEKLFF. The full variable domain, its missing parts supplied by reference TRBV7-8 and TRBJ1-4, is GAGVSQSPRYKVAKRGQDVALRCDPISGHVSLFWYQQALGQGPEFLTYFQNEAQLDKSGLPSDRFFAERPEGSVSTLKIQRTQQEDSAVYLCASSQGRTNEKLFFGSGTQLSVL.

This clone has a handful of counts. The gene calls are TRBV28 and TRBJ1-5; D remains unclear. The CDR3 sequence is 15 residues long. Per the germline V gene, CDR1 is MDHEN and CDR2 is SYDVKM. Trimming pared 6 bases from V and 5 bases from J, leaving 17 bases between. The DNA for the CDR3 is TGTGCCAGCAGCCGAAGACAATCCCAACATCAGCCCCAGCATTTT. It encodes CASSRRQSQHQPQHF.

The V and J genes are TRBV13 and TRBJ1-2; D ambiguous. Germline loops: CDR1 PRHDT, CDR2 FYEKMQ (reference sequence). CDR3 length equals 14 residues. V was trimmed by 6 bases and J by 5 bases, leaving 16 bases between them. The CDR3 DNA reads as TGTGCCAGCAGTCCACGAGGGTTGGAGTATGGCTACACCTTC. Its translation is CASSPRGLEYGYTF.

The chain links TRBV7-2 to TRBJ1-5; possibly TRBD1 for D (6 bases). The CDR3 length is 15 residues. V lost 4 bases, J lost 0 bases, and 10 bases lay in between. Germline CDR1 reads SGHTA; CDR2 reads FQGNSA. CDR3 sequence reads: CASSWTVYSNQPQHF. The CDR3 bases are TGTGCCAGCAGCTGGACAGTCTATAGCAATCAGCCCCAGCATTTT.

The chain couples TRBV6-1 to TRBJ2-4; 9 bases are shared with TRBD2. Germline CDR1 reads MNHNS; CDR2 reads SASEGT. V dropped 2 bases and J dropped 0; count of bases not matched to a gene: 2. The CDR3 is made up of 16 amino acids. CDR3 region: CASSELAGTAKNIQYF. DNA of the CDR3: TGTGCCAGCAGTGAACTAGCGGGAACAGCCAAAAACATTCAGTACTTC.

The sample holds one count of this clone. The rearrangement joins TRBV7-9 to TRBJ1-1; 7 positions match TRBD1. Germline V gene data show CDR1 as SEHNR and CDR2 as FQNEAQ (reference sequence). Unmatched junction bases numbered 6, after V lost 5 bases and J lost 9 bases. There are 12 residues in the CDR3. The CDR3 loop reads CASSQTGQQAFF. As DNA, the CDR3 is TGTGCCAGCAGCCAGACGGGACAGCAAGCTTTCTTT.

Here the CDR3 DNA reads TGCGCCAGCAGCCAGGCAACGGACAGGGGAAACTATGGCTACACCTTC. Translated, it gives CASSQATDRGNYGYTF. The chain carries TRBV4-1 and TRBJ1-2; 9 bases align to TRBD1. Trimming at V came to 3 bases and at J to 2 bases, leaving 7 bases not matched to a gene. The CDR3 is 16 amino acids. CDR1 and CDR2 (germline): MGHRA, YSYEKL.

The chain has TRBV11-3 and TRBJ2-7; D perhaps matches TRBD1 (5 bases). CDR1 SGHNT and CDR2 YENEEA come from the germline V gene. The CDR3 totals 12 residues. Deletions cut 7 bases from V and 3 bases from J, with 10 bases between. CDR3 region: CASIVRVYEQYF. Written as DNA, the CDR3 is TGTGCCAGCATCGTCAGGGTCTACGAGCAGTACTTC. Based on the CDR3 plus reference TRBV11-3 and TRBJ2-7, the full variable domain is EAGVVQSPRYKIIEKKQPVAFWCNPISGHNTLYWYLQNLGQGPELLIRYENEEAVDDSQLPKDRFSAERLKGVDSTLKIQPAELGDSAVYLCASIVRVYEQYFGPGTRLTVT.

This sequence joins TRBV4-1 and TRBJ2-7; D remains ambiguous. In germline, CDR1 is MGHRA, CDR2 YSYEKL. This CDR3 contains 13 residues. Trimming pared 2 bases from V and 1 base from J, leaving 6 bases between. The CDR3 sequence: CASSQLTSYEQYF. The CDR3 region has the DNA TGCGCCAGCAGCCAACTTACATCCTACGAGCAGTACTTC.

The chain is built from TRBV7-9 and TRBJ1-5, with TRBD1 as a possible D gene (6 bases). There are 14 residues in the CDR3. Deletions cut 4 bases from V and 3 bases from J, with 10 bases between. The V gene's germline CDR1 is SEHNR and CDR2 FQNEAQ (reference sequence). The CDR3 is CASSSTGYNQPQHF. The CDR3 nucleotides are TGTGCCAGCAGCTCCACAGGGTACAATCAGCCCCAGCATTTT.

The chain links TRBV7-2 to TRBJ1-5, with 9 bases matching TRBD1. V was pared by 3 bases and J by 4 bases, with 4 bases of the junction left unmatched. Per germline, CDR1 SGHTA and CDR2 FQGNSA. This CDR3 has 15 amino acids. This CDR3 reads CASSFLTGGNQPQHF. The CDR3 nucleotides read TGTGCCAGCAGCTTCCTGACAGGGGGGAATCAGCCCCAGCATTTT.

The chain joins TRBV5-4 to TRBJ2-2, with 9 positions matching TRBD1. The CDR3 loop spans 16 amino acids. CDR1 and CDR2 (germline): SGHNT, YYREEE (reference sequence). V dropped 1 base and J dropped 4; count of bases not matched to a gene: 5. The CDR3, as DNA: TGTGCCAGCAGCTTGAGACAGGGGGATGGCACCGGGGAGCTGTTTTTT. Translated: CASSLRQGDGTGELFF.

The chain recombines TRBV3-1 (or the pseudogene TRBV3-2) with TRBJ1-3, with TRBD1 matching 12 bases. Germline loops: CDR1 LGHDT, CDR2 YNNKEL (reference sequence). The V segment lost 4 bases and the J segment 4 bases; nucleotides outside the gene matches: 20. This CDR3 is 21 amino acids long. The DNA of the CDR3 is TGTGCCAGCAGCCGTATCATACCGGGACAGGGGGCGCGGATGTTAGGAAACACCATATATTTT. It codes for CASSRIIPGQGARMLGNTIYF.

This chain connects TRBV12-3 or TRBV12-4 to TRBJ1-6; D is undetermined. Trimming pared 5 bases from V and 7 bases from J, leaving 6 bases between. The CDR3 totals 12 residues. The CDR3 here is CASSLLNSPLHF. CDR3 sequence (DNA): TGTGCCAGCAGTCTCCTGAATTCACCCCTCCACTTT.